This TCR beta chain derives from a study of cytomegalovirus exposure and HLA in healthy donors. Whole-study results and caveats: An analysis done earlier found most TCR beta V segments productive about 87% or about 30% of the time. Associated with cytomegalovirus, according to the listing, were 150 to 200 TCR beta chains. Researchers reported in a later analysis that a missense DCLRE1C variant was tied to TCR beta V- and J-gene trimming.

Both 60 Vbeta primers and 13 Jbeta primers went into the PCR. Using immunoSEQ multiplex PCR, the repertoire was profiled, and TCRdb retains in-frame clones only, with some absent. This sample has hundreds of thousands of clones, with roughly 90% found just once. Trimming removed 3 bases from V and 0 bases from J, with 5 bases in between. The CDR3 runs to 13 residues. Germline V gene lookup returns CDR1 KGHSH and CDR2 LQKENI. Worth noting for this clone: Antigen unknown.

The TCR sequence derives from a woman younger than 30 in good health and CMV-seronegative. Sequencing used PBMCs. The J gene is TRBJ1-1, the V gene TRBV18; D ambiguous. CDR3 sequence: CASSPALNTEAFF. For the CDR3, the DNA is TGTGCCAGCTCACCGGCCCTGAACACTGAAGCTTTCTTT.